Below are 10 T cell receptor beta chains sequenced from a single sample in a study of T cells in Graves' hyperthyroidism and ophthalmopathy. Amplification yielded TCR beta CDR3 regions, with RNA transcripts as the source. The primer set for the first-round RT-PCR of the TCR CDR3 was HTBI. TCRdb independently ran MiXCR on the multiplex PCR reads; one entry per CDR3 protein. The repertoire consists of around 700,000 distinct CDR3 sequences, with roughly 20% occurring once and the leading ten covering 16%. Sequenced input: blood. All receptors derive from a woman in her forties or fifties with Graves' hyperthyroidism that later progressed to Graves' ophthalmopathy.

The chain links TRBV6-2 or TRBV6-3 to TRBJ1-2, with a tentative D call TRBD1 (5 bases). CDR3 length equals 15 residues. Germline V lookup: CDR1 MNHEY, CDR2 SVGEGT. V was cut by 9 bases and J by 3 bases, with 20 bases left in between. Here the CDR3 DNA reads TGTGCCAGTCGGTACCGGGGCAGGGTTGACTATGGCTACACCTTC. This sequence encodes CASRYRGRVDYGYTF.

This chain uses TRBV10-3 with TRBJ2-7, with 9 bases aligning to TRBD2. The CDR3 is 18 residues long. The ends lost 4 bases at V and 0 bases at J; junction bases unmatched: 13. The germline V gene encodes CDR1 ENHRY and CDR2 SYGVKD. In nucleotides, the CDR3 is TGTGCCATCAGTGCGGGGGCGGGGGGGTCCTCCGGCTCCTACGAGCAGTACTTC. Its protein is CAISAGAGGSSGSYEQYF.

This clonotype occurred many times. The chain employs TRBV12-3 or TRBV12-4 and TRBJ1-2; D uncertain. This CDR3 region has 14 residues. V was pared by 3 bases and J by 2 bases, with 10 bases between. The CDR3 DNA reads TGTGCCAGCAGTTTTGGGGAGCTGAACTATGGCTACACCTTC. It codes for CASSFGELNYGYTF.

This clonotype has at least ten counts. This rearrangement joins TRBV30 to TRBJ1-3; TRBD1 is a possible D gene (6 bases). This CDR3 has 15 residues. Deletions cut 4 bases from V and 4 bases from J, with 17 bases between. Germline lookup yields CDR1 GTSNPN and CDR2 SVGIG (reference sequence). For the CDR3, the DNA is TGTGCCTGGATGAGGCGGGGGCGCATGGGAAACACCATATATTTT. This translates into CAWMRRGRMGNTIYF.

This clonotype was seen repeatedly, ten times or more. The gene calls are TRBV2 and TRBJ2-1; TRBD2 matches 11 bases. Trimming cost V 4 bases and J 4 bases; bases outside gene matches: 3. Germline-derived CDR1 and CDR2 are SNHLY and FYNNEI. The CDR3 spans 15 residues. The chain's CDR3 is CASSGLAGKYNEQFF. The CDR3, as DNA: TGTGCCAGCAGTGGACTAGCGGGGAAGTACAATGAGCAGTTCTTC.

The chain employs TRBV6-2 or TRBV6-3 and TRBJ1-3; D might be TRBD1 (5 bases). The V gene lost 0 bases and the J gene lost 2 bases, with 17 bases spanning the gap. CDR1 MNHEY and CDR2 SVGEGT come from the germline V gene. The CDR3 has 18 residues. The CDR3 coding sequence is TGTGCCAGCAGTTACTCGATTGAGGACATAAAGCCTGGAAACACCATATATTTT. This translates into CASSYSIEDIKPGNTIYF.

This clonotype was recorded many times. In DNA, the CDR3 is TGTGCCAGCAGCTTGGAACCGGGCTACTTCTATGGCTACACCTTC. Its translation is CASSLEPGYFYGYTF. V is TRBV5-5 and J is TRBJ1-2, with unresolved D. Looked up from germline, CDR1 is SGHKS and CDR2 is YYEKEE (reference sequence). V was clipped by 0 bases and J by 4 bases, with 13 bases between them. The CDR3 runs 15 residues. The complete variable domain, with remaining parts taken from reference TRBV5-5 and TRBJ1-2, reads DAGVTQSPTHLIKTRGQQVTLRCSPISGHKSVSWYQQVLGQGPQFIFQYYEKEERGRGNFPDRFSARQFPNYSSELNVNALLLGDSALYLCASSLEPGYFYGYTFGSGTRLTVV.

The chain couples TRBV3-1 to TRBJ2-5, with 9 bases identical to TRBD1. Germline CDR1 LGHDT, CDR2 YNNKEL (reference sequence). V shed 2 bases and J 5 bases; nucleotides not matched to a gene: 12. The CDR3 sequence is 17 residues long. The CDR3 coding sequence is TGTGCCAGCAGCCAACCGGGACAGGGTGTTTTAATGGAGACCCAGTACTTC. Encoded protein: CASSQPGQGVLMETQYF.

The table lists this clonotype with a few counts. The rearrangement joins TRBV18 to TRBJ1-2; D not certain. V was trimmed by 0 bases and J by 8 bases, leaving 13 bases between them. The CDR3 loop spans 14 amino acids. Germline-derived CDR1 and CDR2 are KGHSH and LQKENI. The CDR3 region is CASSPPGADGGYTF. The CDR3 DNA follows: TGTGCCAGCTCACCACCAGGAGCCGACGGGGGCTACACCTTC.

Comment on this clonotype: This could be a read error, since a much larger clone is one nucleotide away. The rearrangement links TRBV12-3 or TRBV12-4 to TRBJ1-1; possible D gene TRBD1, 6 bases. The CDR3 has 14 residues. CDR3 nucleotide sequence: TGTGCCAACAGTTTTATAGGGGGGTGGACTGAAGCTTTCTTT. Translated, it gives CANSFIGGWTEAFF.